This TCR beta chain derives from a study of blood T cell repertoires in COVID-19. In the study overall: Sources were T cells, B-cell-depleted T cells, or PBMCs; the material itself was cDNA or gDNA.

The germline V gene has CDR1 SGDLS and CDR2 YYNGEE. The CDR3 runs to 15 residues. The V gene end was trimmed by 3 bases and the J gene end by 9 bases; junction bases not matched to a gene: 9. Only in-frame clones appear in the TCRdb table, and some are missing; sequencing was by immunoSEQ multiplex PCR. The sample holds around 230,000 clones; about 83% are singletons and the top ten take roughly 2.7%. This chain connects TRBV9 to TRBJ2-1; 10 bases line up with TRBD2. The source of this sequence is a woman aged 40 to 50 with active or convalescent COVID-19. Material for sequencing was peripheral blood. In DNA form, the CDR3 reads TGTGCCAGCAGCGCTAGCGGGAGTAGCCCAAGTGAGCAGTTCTTC. Protein product: CASSASGSSPSEQFF.